Here is one T cell receptor (beta chain) with its context. Authors of the study amplified TCR beta CDR3 regions from RNA transcripts. HTBI primers were used for first-round RT-PCR of the TCR CDR3. TCRdb reprocessed the multiplex PCR reads with MiXCR, giving one entry per CDR3 protein. The sample contains about 610,000 distinct CDR3 sequences, roughly 14% of which appear only once. This sample was taken from a study of T cells in Graves' hyperthyroidism and ophthalmopathy. This CDR3 contains 16 residues. Germline loops: CDR1 SGHAT, CDR2 FQNNGV. The V gene lost 2 bases and the J gene lost 3 bases, with 14 bases spanning the gap.

Material: blood. V gene TRBV11-2 combines with J gene TRBJ1-3; the D gene is possibly TRBD1 (5 bases). The origin of this receptor is a middle-aged woman with Graves' ophthalmopathy. The CDR3 spells CASSLYTGLYGNTIYF. In DNA form, the CDR3 reads TGTGCCAGCAGCTTATATACAGGACTCTATGGAAACACCATATATTTT.